A selection of T cell receptor beta chains follows, all from one sample in a study of blood T cell repertoires in COVID-19. The assay was immunoSEQ multiplex PCR, and TCRdb's table has in-frame clones only and misses some. Among around 94,000 clones, nearly 90% were seen once, and the ten largest hold around 2%. Sequences were obtained from peripheral blood. Receptor source: a man over 45 with active COVID-19. Both conserved end residues are part of each CDR3. The order of the fields is V gene, J gene, clone size, D gene, CDR3 DNA, CDR3 protein. D genes are given only for firm matches. Clone size is given for some rows only: seen once, a few or many times, or a class if the clone is expanded.

TRBV19	TRBJ1-6	.	.	TGTGCCAGTAGTATAGCAGGGGCTATCAAACCGGCCCTCCACTTT	CASSIAGAIKPALHF
TRBV19	TRBJ1-3	.	.	TGTGCCAGTAACCCAGTGTCTGGAAACACCATATATTTT	CASNPVSGNTIYF
TRBV7-9	TRBJ1-6	.	.	TGTGCCAGCAGCTTAGGGGGGGAATCACCCCTCCACTTT	CASSLGGESPLHF
TRBV5-4	TRBJ1-2	.	.	TGTGCCAGCAGCTCGGCCCCCACAGATTCTCTTTATGGCTACACCTTC	CASSSAPTDSLYGYTF
TRBV5-1	TRBJ2-1	.	TRBD1	TGCGCCAGCAGGAGGACAGGGAGCTCCTACAATGAGCAGTTCTTC	CASRRTGSSYNEQFF
TRBV6-2/TRBV6-3	TRBJ2-5	.	TRBD1	TGTGCCAGCAGTGACCCGGGACAGGGAAAGACCCAGTACTTC	CASSDPGQGKTQYF
TRBV5-1	TRBJ1-2	.	.	TGCGCCAGCAGCTTGTCGGCAGGGTCTAACTATGGCTACACCTTC	CASSLSAGSNYGYTF
TRBV9	TRBJ1-4	.	.	TGTGCCAGCAGCGTAGAGGGCGGGGAGGAGAATGAAAAACTGTTTTTT	CASSVEGGEENEKLFF
TRBV27	TRBJ2-7	.	TRBD1	TGTGCCAGCAGTTTAACCGGACAGGCCGCCTACGAGCAGTACTTC	CASSLTGQAAYEQYF
TRBV19	TRBJ2-7	.	TRBD1	TGTGCCAGTAGCTCCGGGACAGGGGCCTACGAGCAGTACTTC	CASSSGTGAYEQYF
TRBV7-2	TRBJ1-2	.	TRBD1	TGTGCCAGCAGCTTATCACCGACAGGGTGGTCGAACTATGGCTACACCTTC	CASSLSPTGWSNYGYTF
TRBV6-2/TRBV6-3	TRBJ1-2	.	.	TGTGCCAGCAGTTACTGGCCTTTGGGTCGCGCGGAGGGCACCTTC	CASSYWPLGRAEGTF
TRBV2	TRBJ1-5	.	.	TGTGCCAGCAGTAACAGGGATCGCAATCAGCCCCAGCATTTT	CASSNRDRNQPQHF
TRBV9	TRBJ1-2	once	.	TGTGCCAGCAGCGTAGAAACGGGAACTGGCTACACCTTC	CASSVETGTGYTF